This T cell receptor beta chain emerged from a study of cytomegalovirus exposure and HLA in healthy donors. The germline CDR1 and CDR2 sequences are MDHEN and SYDVKM. This CDR3 contains 13 residues. The ends were cut back, 4 bases at V and 3 bases at J, with 6 bases in the middle. Sequencing was performed with immunoSEQ multiplex PCR; in TCRdb, only in-frame clones are kept and a portion is missing. This sample has about 140,000 clones, with 80% to 90% found just once. The receptor was derived from a young man in good health and CMV-seropositive. The genes are TRBV28 and TRBJ2-2, with a tentative D call TRBD1 (5 bases). Sequencing was carried out using PBMCs. CDR3 loop: CASSWTYTGELFF. The CDR3, as DNA: TGTGCCAGCAGTTGGACATACACCGGGGAGCTGTTTTTT. The whole variable domain, filled in from reference TRBV28 and TRBJ2-2, reads DVKVTQSSRYLVKRTGEKVFLECVQDMDHENMFWYRQDPGLGLRLIYFSYDVKMKEKGDIPEGYSVSREKKERFSLILESASTNQTSMYLCASSWTYTGELFFGEGSRLTVL.